Listed below are T cell receptor beta chains from one sample, sequenced in a study of blood T cell repertoires in COVID-19. Sequenced by immunoSEQ multiplex PCR; TCRdb stores in-frame clones only, minus some. The top ten clones hold 3.5% to 5.5% of a sample with around 260,000 clones, approximately 85% of them seen once. Sequencing used PBMCs or T cells enriched from blood (not recorded which). Source of these receptors: a woman younger than 45 who had recovered from COVID-19. Both conserved end residues are part of each CDR3. The D gene is left open where the match is weak. Only some rows state a clone size, as once, few, many or a class for expanded clones.

clone_size: -
j_call: TRBJ2-7
v_call: TRBV15
cdr3_length: 13
d_call: -
cdr3_nt: TGTGCCACCAGCAGAGATAGACGGGACGAGCAGTACTTC
cdr3_aa: CATSRDRRDEQYF

clone_size: once
j_call: TRBJ1-3
v_call: TRBV19
cdr3_length: 15
d_call: -
cdr3_nt: TGTGCCAGTAGTCCGAAAAGGAGCTCTGGAAACACCATATATTTT
cdr3_aa: CASSPKRSSGNTIYF

clone_size: -
j_call: TRBJ1-2
v_call: TRBV5-1
cdr3_length: 14
d_call: -
cdr3_nt: TGCGCCAGCAGCCCCCTTGGGGGGTTAAGTGGCTACACCTTC
cdr3_aa: CASSPLGGLSGYTF

clone_size: -
j_call: TRBJ1-5
v_call: TRBV19
cdr3_length: 14
d_call: TRBD1
cdr3_nt: TGTGCCAGTAGTATTACAGGGGGCAATCAGCCCCAGCATTTT
cdr3_aa: CASSITGGNQPQHF

clone_size: -
j_call: TRBJ2-3
v_call: TRBV28
cdr3_length: 14
d_call: -
cdr3_nt: TGTGCCAGCAGGCGACAGGGAGGAACAGTAACGCAGTATTTT
cdr3_aa: CASRRQGGTVTQYF

clone_size: -
j_call: TRBJ1-1
v_call: TRBV6-5
cdr3_length: 16
d_call: TRBD1
cdr3_nt: TGTGCCAGCAGTTACAGTAGGGACAGAAAAAACACTGAAGCTTTCTTT
cdr3_aa: CASSYSRDRKNTEAFF

clone_size: -
j_call: TRBJ2-2
v_call: TRBV18
cdr3_length: 15
d_call: TRBD1
cdr3_nt: TGTGCCAGCTCTTTGGGACAGATCAACACCGGGGAGCTGTTTTTT
cdr3_aa: CASSLGQINTGELFF

clone_size: -
j_call: TRBJ2-7
v_call: TRBV27
cdr3_length: 15
d_call: -
cdr3_nt: TGTGCCAGCAGTTTGAGCTCTACACTAGACTACGAGCAGTACTTC
cdr3_aa: CASSLSSTLDYEQYF

clone_size: -
j_call: TRBJ2-7
v_call: TRBV19
cdr3_length: 14
d_call: TRBD2
cdr3_nt: TGTGCCAGTAGTTCTTCCGGGGGGGTATACGAGCAGTACTTC
cdr3_aa: CASSSSGGVYEQYF

clone_size: -
j_call: TRBJ1-1
v_call: TRBV6-5
cdr3_length: 14
d_call: -
cdr3_nt: TGTGCCAGCAGACGCGGACAGCTGAACACTGAAGCTTTCTTT
cdr3_aa: CASRRGQLNTEAFF

clone_size: -
j_call: TRBJ1-1
v_call: TRBV5-5
cdr3_length: 13
d_call: -
cdr3_nt: TGTGCCAGCAGCTTGGGACACTACACTGAAGCTTTCTTT
cdr3_aa: CASSLGHYTEAFF

clone_size: once
j_call: TRBJ2-1
v_call: TRBV28
cdr3_length: 21
d_call: TRBD2
cdr3_nt: TGTGCCAGCAGTCCTAAGGGGATAGCGGGAGGGCCCCTACGCTCCTACAATGAGCAGTTCTTC
cdr3_aa: CASSPKGIAGGPLRSYNEQFF

clone_size: -
j_call: TRBJ1-6
v_call: TRBV4-1
cdr3_length: 16
d_call: TRBD1
cdr3_nt: TGCGCCAGCAGCCGAGCCGGGACAGAGTATAATTCACCCCTCCACTTT
cdr3_aa: CASSRAGTEYNSPLHF

clone_size: -
j_call: TRBJ2-1
v_call: TRBV12-3/TRBV12-4
cdr3_length: 12
d_call: -
cdr3_nt: TGTGCCAGCAGTTACAGGGTTGATGAGCAGTTCTTC
cdr3_aa: CASSYRVDEQFF

clone_size: -
j_call: TRBJ2-7
v_call: TRBV21-1
cdr3_length: 14
d_call: -
cdr3_nt: TGTGCCAGCAGCAGGACTCCCGGGCCCTACGAGCAGTACTTC
cdr3_aa: CASSRTPGPYEQYF

clone_size: -
j_call: TRBJ1-2
v_call: TRBV30
cdr3_length: 15
d_call: TRBD1
cdr3_nt: TGTGCCTGGACCCCGCTGGGACAGGAGATCTATGGCTACACCTTC
cdr3_aa: CAWTPLGQEIYGYTF

clone_size: -
j_call: TRBJ2-3
v_call: TRBV6-5
cdr3_length: 14
d_call: -
cdr3_nt: TGTGCCAGCAGCCCCCACAGTGACACAGATACGCAGTATTTT
cdr3_aa: CASSPHSDTDTQYF

clone_size: once
j_call: TRBJ1-1
v_call: TRBV11-1
cdr3_length: 15
d_call: -
cdr3_nt: TGTGCCAGCAGCTTAGATGGCAGGGAGAACACTGAAGCTTTCTTT
cdr3_aa: CASSLDGRENTEAFF

clone_size: -
j_call: TRBJ1-2
v_call: TRBV6-5
cdr3_length: 15
d_call: TRBD1
cdr3_nt: TGTGCCAGCAGTTACTCGACAGGGCGCACCTATGGCTACACCTTC
cdr3_aa: CASSYSTGRTYGYTF

clone_size: -
j_call: TRBJ1-2
v_call: TRBV29-1
cdr3_length: 13
d_call: -
cdr3_nt: TGCAGCGTTGCTCCGACAGAGAACTATGGCTACACCTTC
cdr3_aa: CSVAPTENYGYTF

clone_size: -
j_call: TRBJ2-7
v_call: TRBV2
cdr3_length: 14
d_call: -
cdr3_nt: TGTGCCAGCAGTGATATGAGGAAAACCTACGAGCAGTACTTC
cdr3_aa: CASSDMRKTYEQYF

clone_size: -
j_call: TRBJ1-5
v_call: TRBV28
cdr3_length: 16
d_call: -
cdr3_nt: TGTGCCAGCCAACTCCTAGCGAGGATTAGCAATCAGCCCCAGCATTTT
cdr3_aa: CASQLLARISNQPQHF

clone_size: -
j_call: TRBJ2-7
v_call: TRBV6-5
cdr3_length: 15
d_call: TRBD2
cdr3_nt: TGTGCCAGCAGTTACTCCGGGACTAGCGTCTACGAGCAGTACTTC
cdr3_aa: CASSYSGTSVYEQYF

clone_size: once
j_call: TRBJ2-1
v_call: TRBV9
cdr3_length: 13
d_call: -
cdr3_nt: TGTGCCAGCAGCGTAGAACAGCACAATGAGCAGTTCTTC
cdr3_aa: CASSVEQHNEQFF

clone_size: -
j_call: TRBJ1-6
v_call: TRBV28
cdr3_length: 16
d_call: TRBD1
cdr3_nt: TGTGCCAGCAGTTGGGATCTGTCAGGGGGCGTTTCACCCCTCCACTTT
cdr3_aa: CASSWDLSGGVSPLHF

clone_size: many
j_call: TRBJ2-1
v_call: TRBV29-1
cdr3_length: 15
d_call: -
cdr3_nt: TGCAGCGTCGCGATACAGGGAAATCCCTACAATGAGCAGTTCTTC
cdr3_aa: CSVAIQGNPYNEQFF

clone_size: -
j_call: TRBJ1-5
v_call: TRBV19
cdr3_length: 18
d_call: TRBD1
cdr3_nt: TGTGCCAGTAGGGACAAGGGACAGAGCCTTAATAGCAATCAGCCCCAGCATTTT
cdr3_aa: CASRDKGQSLNSNQPQHF

clone_size: -
j_call: TRBJ2-7
v_call: TRBV10-3
cdr3_length: 13
d_call: -
cdr3_nt: TGTGCCATCAGGATGGACAGAGACTACGAGCAGTACTTC
cdr3_aa: CAIRMDRDYEQYF

clone_size: -
j_call: TRBJ2-4
v_call: TRBV27
cdr3_length: 14
d_call: TRBD1
cdr3_nt: TGTGCCAGCAGTTTCGGACAGGGGGGTAACATTCAGTACTTC
cdr3_aa: CASSFGQGGNIQYF

clone_size: -
j_call: TRBJ2-4
v_call: TRBV11-1
cdr3_length: 16
d_call: -
cdr3_nt: TGTGCCAGCAGCCCGAGGGGGTGGGACCCCAAAAACATTCAGTACTTC
cdr3_aa: CASSPRGWDPKNIQYF

clone_size: -
j_call: TRBJ2-7
v_call: TRBV18
cdr3_length: 13
d_call: TRBD1
cdr3_nt: TGTGCCAGCTCCAGGACAGGGGGCCACGAGCAGTACTTC
cdr3_aa: CASSRTGGHEQYF

clone_size: -
j_call: TRBJ2-5
v_call: TRBV11-2
cdr3_length: 13
d_call: -
cdr3_nt: TGTGCCAGCAGCTTTGGCGGGTCAGAGACCCAGTACTTC
cdr3_aa: CASSFGGSETQYF

clone_size: -
j_call: TRBJ2-1
v_call: TRBV7-6
cdr3_length: 20
d_call: -
cdr3_nt: TGTGCCAGCAGCTTATGGCGACAGGAGGCCACCCAGAGCTCCTACAATGAGCAGTTCTTC
cdr3_aa: CASSLWRQEATQSSYNEQFF

clone_size: -
j_call: TRBJ2-2
v_call: TRBV28
cdr3_length: 22
d_call: TRBD2
cdr3_nt: TGTGCCAGCAGTTTGGTATTACGCTTACGGGGCGGCGGGAGGTGGAACACCGGGGAGCTGTTTTTT
cdr3_aa: CASSLVLRLRGGGRWNTGELFF

clone_size: few
j_call: TRBJ1-1
v_call: TRBV27
cdr3_length: 14
d_call: -
cdr3_nt: TGTGCCAGCAGTTTGCGACAGACGAGGACTGAAGCTTTCTTT
cdr3_aa: CASSLRQTRTEAFF

clone_size: -
j_call: TRBJ1-5
v_call: TRBV28
cdr3_length: 15
d_call: -
cdr3_nt: TGTGCCAGCAGTTTAAGTTTCGGAGTAAATCAGCCCCAGCATTTT
cdr3_aa: CASSLSFGVNQPQHF

clone_size: -
j_call: TRBJ1-2
v_call: TRBV28
cdr3_length: 14
d_call: -
cdr3_nt: TGTGCCAGCAGACTCCGACAGGTTAACTATGGCTACACCTTC
cdr3_aa: CASRLRQVNYGYTF

clone_size: -
j_call: TRBJ1-5
v_call: TRBV19
cdr3_length: 14
d_call: TRBD1
cdr3_nt: TGTGCCAGTAGTAAGGACAGGGGCCATCAGCCCCAGCATTTT
cdr3_aa: CASSKDRGHQPQHF

clone_size: -
j_call: TRBJ1-4
v_call: TRBV2
cdr3_length: 14
d_call: TRBD1
cdr3_nt: TGTGCCAGCAGGTCGGACAGGAATAATGAAAAACTGTTTTTT
cdr3_aa: CASRSDRNNEKLFF

clone_size: -
j_call: TRBJ2-1
v_call: TRBV19
cdr3_length: 15
d_call: -
cdr3_nt: TGTGCCAGTAGGCCCGCAGGGGCTAACTACAATGAGCAGTTCTTC
cdr3_aa: CASRPAGANYNEQFF

clone_size: -
j_call: TRBJ1-1
v_call: TRBV12-3/TRBV12-4
cdr3_length: 13
d_call: -
cdr3_nt: TGTGCCAGCAGTCCCCGGACAGAGGGTGAAGCTTTCTTT
cdr3_aa: CASSPRTEGEAFF

clone_size: -
j_call: TRBJ1-3
v_call: TRBV5-5
cdr3_length: 15
d_call: -
cdr3_nt: TGTGCCAGCAGCTTGTGGGCAGGGGCTGGAAACACCATATATTTT
cdr3_aa: CASSLWAGAGNTIYF

clone_size: once
j_call: TRBJ2-1
v_call: TRBV19
cdr3_length: 15
d_call: -
cdr3_nt: TGTGCCAGTACCCTCACCTGGAGCTCCTACAATGAGCAGTTCTTC
cdr3_aa: CASTLTWSSYNEQFF

clone_size: -
j_call: TRBJ1-4
v_call: TRBV3-1/TRBV3-2
cdr3_length: 12
d_call: -
cdr3_nt: TGTGCCAGCAGCTTGTCGGGTGAAAAACTGTTTTTT
cdr3_aa: CASSLSGEKLFF

clone_size: -
j_call: TRBJ1-1
v_call: TRBV10-3
cdr3_length: 14
d_call: TRBD1
cdr3_nt: TGTGCCATCAGCCTAGGACAGGGGAACTCTGAAGCTTTCTTT
cdr3_aa: CAISLGQGNSEAFF

clone_size: once
j_call: TRBJ1-5
v_call: TRBV19
cdr3_length: 15
d_call: -
cdr3_nt: TGTGCCAGTAACCCCCTCGACAGGTCCTATCAGCCCCAGCATTTT
cdr3_aa: CASNPLDRSYQPQHF

clone_size: -
j_call: TRBJ1-6
v_call: TRBV30
cdr3_length: 15
d_call: -
cdr3_nt: TGTGCCTGGAGTAACGGTAGCTCCTATAATTCACCCCTCCACTTT
cdr3_aa: CAWSNGSSYNSPLHF

clone_size: -
j_call: TRBJ1-1
v_call: TRBV27
cdr3_length: 14
d_call: -
cdr3_nt: TGTGCCAGCAGCCTGCAGGGATTGAACACTGAAGCTTTCTTT
cdr3_aa: CASSLQGLNTEAFF

clone_size: -
j_call: TRBJ1-5
v_call: TRBV28
cdr3_length: 17
d_call: TRBD1
cdr3_nt: TGTGCCAGCAGTTTACTCAGGGGGCTCTCTAGCAATCAGCCCCAGCATTTT
cdr3_aa: CASSLLRGLSSNQPQHF

clone_size: -
j_call: TRBJ2-3
v_call: TRBV7-3
cdr3_length: 14
d_call: TRBD2
cdr3_nt: TGTGCCAGCAGCTTCCGCGGGAGTCCAGATACGCAGTATTTT
cdr3_aa: CASSFRGSPDTQYF